This TCR beta chain came from a study of blood T cell repertoires in COVID-19. Each participant's cohort was designated according to participant-reported clinical history. This CDR3 comprises 15 residues. CDR1 is LNHDA, CDR2 SQIVND, per germline (reference sequence). The V gene lost 9 bases and the J gene lost 6 bases, with 21 bases spanning the gap. Data came from immunoSEQ multiplex PCR; TCRdb stores just in-frame clones and leaves some out. The sample records about 130,000 clones, 65% to 90% being singletons. Sequenced sample: PBMCs or T cells enriched from blood (not recorded which). The chain combines TRBV19 with TRBJ2-1, with TRBD2 as a possible D gene (5 bases). The origin of this receptor is a woman aged 50 to 65 who had recovered from COVID-19. CDR3 in amino acids: CASRGNDRVSNEQFF. The CDR3 nucleotides are TGTGCCAGCCGAGGGAACGATCGGGTGTCCAATGAGCAGTTCTTC.